A selection of T cell receptor beta chains follows, all from one sample in a study of T-cell reconstitution after alpha-beta-depleted transplantation in children. TCRdb analysed the PCR reads with MiXCR anew, one entry per CDR3 protein. The sample records about 17,000 distinct CDR3 sequences, roughly 5.3% being singletons. The input for sequencing was PBMCs, taken before TCRalphabeta/CD19-depleted stem cell transplant. These receptor sequences come from a boy aged 5-17 years with acute lymphoblastic leukemia, due to receive a stem cell transplant. The CDR3 runs from the conserved cysteine through the conserved F or W. A D gene is named only where the DNA matches it firmly. Size tells how often a clone was seen (once, few, many) or the class of an expanded clone, and some rows leave it out.

>TRBJ1-2|many|TRBV6-5|TRBD1
CASRPFRQGTAYQSEF
TGTGCCAGCAGACCATTCCGACAGGGGACCGCTTATCAATCAGAATTC
>TRBJ2-1|medium-sized|TRBV4-1|-
CASSLSAARRNEQFF
TGCGCCAGCAGCCTGTCAGCGGCCAGAAGGAATGAGCAGTTCTTC
>TRBJ1-4|few|TRBV19|TRBD1
CASRVTGVNEKLFF
TGTGCCAGTAGGGTGACAGGGGTTAATGAAAAACTGTTTTTT
>TRBJ2-2|many|TRBV19|-
CASSIIGVRTGELFF
TGTGCCAGTAGTATAATAGGGGTTCGCACCGGGGAGCTGTTTTTT
>TRBJ2-7|many|TRBV14|-
CASSQDRRTHLYEQYF
TGTGCCAGCAGCCAAGATCGGAGGACTCACCTCTACGAGCAGTACTTC
>TRBJ2-2|-|TRBV3-1|-
CASSHRQRNTGELFF
TGTGCCAGCAGCCACCGACAGAGGAACACCGGGGAGCTGTTTTTT
>TRBJ2-5|many|TRBV6-6|TRBD1
CASSMTGEYVKETQYF
TGTGCCAGCAGTATGACAGGGGAATATGTAAAAGAGACCCAGTACTTC
>TRBJ1-1|many|TRBV7-2|-
CASSLRTDYMLNTEAFF
TGTGCCAGCAGCTTGCGGACAGACTACATGTTGAACACTGAAGCTTTCTTT
>TRBJ1-1|many|TRBV6-5|-
CASSYRTRTTEAFF
TGTGCCAGCAGTTATAGGACGAGGACCACTGAAGCTTTCTTT
>TRBJ1-5|medium-sized|TRBV5-1|-
CASSLQGNQPQHF
TGCGCCAGCAGCTTGCAAGGCAATCAGCCCCAGCATTTT
>TRBJ2-5|many|TRBV28|-
CASSDFPGTGATQYF
TGTGCCAGCAGTGATTTTCCGGGGACGGGGGCGACCCAGTACTTC
>TRBJ2-5|many|TRBV7-8|TRBD2
CASSTRTSGRGVGETQYF
TGTGCCAGCAGCACCCGGACTAGCGGGAGAGGGGTCGGAGAGACCCAGTACTTC
>TRBJ2-1|many|TRBV7-3|-
CASSPLRGRMDEQFF
TGTGCCAGCAGCCCGCTCCGGGGACGTATGGATGAGCAGTTCTTC
>TRBJ1-2|many|TRBV7-9|-
CASSPGTIYGYTF
TGTGCCAGCAGCCCCGGGACTATCTATGGCTACACCTTC
>TRBJ1-4|many|TRBV4-1|-
CASSHRPPGDEKLFF
TGCGCCAGCAGCCACAGACCGCCCGGCGATGAAAAACTGTTTTTT
>TRBJ2-1|many|TRBV28|-
CASSPRMSSYNEQFF
TGTGCCAGCAGTCCCCGCATGAGCTCCTACAATGAGCAGTTCTTC
>TRBJ1-5|many|TRBV6-6|-
CASSLLNQPQHF
TGTGCCAGCAGTCTTCTGAATCAGCCCCAGCATTTT
>TRBJ2-7|medium-sized|TRBV5-5|TRBD1
CASSSLGTGVLYEQYF
TGTGCCAGCAGCTCCTTAGGGACAGGGGTTTTGTACGAGCAGTACTTC
>TRBJ2-4|medium-sized|TRBV4-1|-
CASSQDFSPQPRGAKNIQYF
TGCGCCAGCAGCCAAGATTTTTCCCCTCAACCGAGGGGGGCCAAAAACATTCAGTACTTC
>TRBJ1-6|many|TRBV28|-
CASSPPAGPWDSPLHF
TGTGCCAGCAGCCCCCCCGCAGGCCCCTGGGATTCACCCCTCCACTTT
>TRBJ1-5|many|TRBV20-1|-
CSARPDRRNQPQHF
TGCAGTGCTAGACCCGACCGTAGGAATCAGCCCCAGCATTTT
>TRBJ2-2|medium-sized|TRBV5-5|-
CAGASNTGELFF
TGTGCTGGAGCATCGAACACCGGGGAGCTGTTTTTT
>TRBJ2-1|many|TRBV6-1|-
CASSEGNDNEQFF
TGTGCCAGCAGTGAAGGAAATGACAATGAGCAGTTCTTC
>TRBJ2-5|medium-sized|TRBV12-3/TRBV12-4|TRBD1
CASSEGARETQYF
TGTGCCAGCAGCGAGGGGGCAAGAGAGACCCAGTACTTC
>TRBJ2-7|-|TRBV20-1|TRBD2
CSARQGLAEYYEQYF
TGCAGTGCTAGACAAGGACTAGCGGAATACTACGAGCAGTACTTC
>TRBJ2-5|many|TRBV4-1|-
CASSQVTEFPTETQYF
TGCGCCAGCAGCCAAGTAACTGAGTTCCCTACGGAGACCCAGTACTTC
>TRBJ2-7|many|TRBV20-1|TRBD2
CSARDVSGGSSYEQYF
TGCAGTGCTAGAGATGTTAGCGGGGGGTCTTCCTACGAGCAGTACTTC
>TRBJ1-4|many|TRBV9|-
CASSPRGALGEKLFF
TGTGCCAGCAGCCCTAGGGGGGCCCTAGGGGAAAAACTGTTTTTT
>TRBJ2-1|many|TRBV7-2|-
CASSFQVYNEQFF
TGTGCCAGCAGCTTCCAGGTCTACAATGAGCAGTTCTTC
>TRBJ2-3|many|TRBV24-1|TRBD2
CATSDPVGGDTQYF
TGTGCCACCAGTGATCCGGTGGGAGGGGATACGCAGTATTTT
>TRBJ1-1|-|TRBV10-3|-
CTISPNPMDSRAFF
TGTACCATCAGTCCCAACCCCATGGACAGCCGGGCTTTCTTT
>TRBJ2-3|many|TRBV7-2|-
CASSLVAPEDTQYF
TGTGCCAGCAGCTTAGTAGCCCCGGAAGATACGCAGTATTTT
>TRBJ2-7|many|TRBV5-8|TRBD1
CASSWTGGAYEQYF
TGTGCCAGCAGCTGGACAGGGGGCGCCTACGAGCAGTACTTC
>TRBJ1-6|medium-sized|TRBV20-1|TRBD1
CSARTGFDSPLHF
TGCAGTGCTAGGACAGGGTTTGATTCACCCCTCCACTTT
>TRBJ2-5|many|TRBV6-1|-
CASRSLRGPPSGTQYF
TGTGCCAGCAGGTCCCTGCGGGGGCCCCCTTCGGGGACCCAGTACTTC
>TRBJ1-5|many|TRBV28|-
CASSLFGQPQHF
TGTGCCAGCAGTTTATTTGGGCAGCCCCAGCATTTT
>TRBJ2-3|many|TRBV10-3|-
CAISEPGQQDTQYF
TGTGCCATCAGTGAACCGGGACAACAAGATACGCAGTATTTT
>TRBJ2-1|medium-sized|TRBV5-1|-
CASSLALVSSYNEQFF
TGCGCCAGCAGCTTGGCACTGGTAAGCTCCTACAATGAGCAGTTCTTC
>TRBJ1-6|many|TRBV18|-
CASSQGLGNSPLHF
TGTGCCAGCTCACAGGGATTGGGGAATTCACCCCTCCACTTT
>TRBJ1-1|many|TRBV19|-
CASSIARGTEAFF
TGTGCCAGTAGTATAGCCAGGGGCACTGAAGCTTTCTTT
>TRBJ2-5|many|TRBV5-1|-
CASRFLTGSQETQYF
TGCGCCAGCAGGTTCCTGACGGGCTCTCAAGAGACCCAGTACTTC
>TRBJ2-2|many|TRBV7-9|-
CASSTNGQSANTGELFF
TGTGCCAGCAGCACAAATGGACAGAGCGCGAACACCGGGGAGCTGTTTTTT
>TRBJ2-3|many|TRBV19|-
CASSMLSTDTQYF
TGTGCCAGTAGTATGCTGAGCACAGATACGCAGTATTTT
>TRBJ1-6|many|TRBV12-3/TRBV12-4|-
CAFSLGIPNNSPLHF
TGTGCCTTCAGTTTAGGGATACCCAATAATTCACCCCTCCACTTT
>TRBJ1-5|many|TRBV4-1|-
CASSQDGGSNQPQHF
TGCGCCAGCAGCCAAGATGGCGGTAGCAATCAGCCCCAGCATTTT
>TRBJ2-1|many|TRBV13|-
CASSLGGGGPYNEQFF
TGTGCCAGCAGCTTAGGGGGCGGGGGCCCCTACAATGAGCAGTTCTTC
>TRBJ2-7|medium-sized|TRBV3-1|TRBD1
CASSPGDSTYEQYF
TGTGCCAGCAGCCCCGGGGACAGCACCTACGAGCAGTACTTC
>TRBJ2-1|many|TRBV19|TRBD2
CASSVRSGGANEQFF
TGTGCCAGTAGTGTCAGATCGGGGGGGGCCAATGAGCAGTTCTTC
>TRBJ2-3|many|TRBV12-5|TRBD2
CASGLVLLAGDGDTQYF
TGTGCTAGTGGTTTGGTACTTCTAGCGGGAGACGGAGATACGCAGTATTTT
>TRBJ1-4|many|TRBV6-5|-
CASSWRGETNEKLFF
TGTGCCAGCAGTTGGAGGGGGGAAACTAATGAAAAACTGTTTTTT
>TRBJ1-1|many|TRBV7-2|-
CASSLVGARGNRAFF
TGTGCCAGCAGCTTAGTGGGTGCACGGGGCAACAGAGCTTTCTTT
>TRBJ2-3|medium-sized|TRBV5-1|-
CASSNRDTQYF
TGCGCCAGCAGCAATAGAGATACGCAGTATTTT
>TRBJ1-1|many|TRBV7-2|TRBD1
CASSPRQGANTEAFF
TGTGCCAGCAGCCCCAGACAGGGGGCGAACACTGAAGCTTTCTTT
>TRBJ2-1|medium-sized|TRBV7-9|TRBD2
CASSLGLAGGDEQFF
TGTGCCAGCAGCTTAGGACTAGCCGGAGGCGATGAGCAGTTCTTC
>TRBJ2-1|many|TRBV29-1|TRBD2
CSVVGLAGSYNEQFF
TGCAGCGTTGTAGGACTAGCGGGCTCCTACAATGAGCAGTTCTTC
>TRBJ1-2|many|TRBV7-9|-
CASSLPKGDYYGYTF
TGTGCCAGCAGCTTACCCAAGGGGGATTACTATGGCTACACCTTC
>TRBJ2-5|many|TRBV7-9|TRBD2
CASSSWTSGEQETQYF
TGTGCCAGCAGCTCGTGGACTAGCGGGGAGCAAGAGACCCAGTACTTC